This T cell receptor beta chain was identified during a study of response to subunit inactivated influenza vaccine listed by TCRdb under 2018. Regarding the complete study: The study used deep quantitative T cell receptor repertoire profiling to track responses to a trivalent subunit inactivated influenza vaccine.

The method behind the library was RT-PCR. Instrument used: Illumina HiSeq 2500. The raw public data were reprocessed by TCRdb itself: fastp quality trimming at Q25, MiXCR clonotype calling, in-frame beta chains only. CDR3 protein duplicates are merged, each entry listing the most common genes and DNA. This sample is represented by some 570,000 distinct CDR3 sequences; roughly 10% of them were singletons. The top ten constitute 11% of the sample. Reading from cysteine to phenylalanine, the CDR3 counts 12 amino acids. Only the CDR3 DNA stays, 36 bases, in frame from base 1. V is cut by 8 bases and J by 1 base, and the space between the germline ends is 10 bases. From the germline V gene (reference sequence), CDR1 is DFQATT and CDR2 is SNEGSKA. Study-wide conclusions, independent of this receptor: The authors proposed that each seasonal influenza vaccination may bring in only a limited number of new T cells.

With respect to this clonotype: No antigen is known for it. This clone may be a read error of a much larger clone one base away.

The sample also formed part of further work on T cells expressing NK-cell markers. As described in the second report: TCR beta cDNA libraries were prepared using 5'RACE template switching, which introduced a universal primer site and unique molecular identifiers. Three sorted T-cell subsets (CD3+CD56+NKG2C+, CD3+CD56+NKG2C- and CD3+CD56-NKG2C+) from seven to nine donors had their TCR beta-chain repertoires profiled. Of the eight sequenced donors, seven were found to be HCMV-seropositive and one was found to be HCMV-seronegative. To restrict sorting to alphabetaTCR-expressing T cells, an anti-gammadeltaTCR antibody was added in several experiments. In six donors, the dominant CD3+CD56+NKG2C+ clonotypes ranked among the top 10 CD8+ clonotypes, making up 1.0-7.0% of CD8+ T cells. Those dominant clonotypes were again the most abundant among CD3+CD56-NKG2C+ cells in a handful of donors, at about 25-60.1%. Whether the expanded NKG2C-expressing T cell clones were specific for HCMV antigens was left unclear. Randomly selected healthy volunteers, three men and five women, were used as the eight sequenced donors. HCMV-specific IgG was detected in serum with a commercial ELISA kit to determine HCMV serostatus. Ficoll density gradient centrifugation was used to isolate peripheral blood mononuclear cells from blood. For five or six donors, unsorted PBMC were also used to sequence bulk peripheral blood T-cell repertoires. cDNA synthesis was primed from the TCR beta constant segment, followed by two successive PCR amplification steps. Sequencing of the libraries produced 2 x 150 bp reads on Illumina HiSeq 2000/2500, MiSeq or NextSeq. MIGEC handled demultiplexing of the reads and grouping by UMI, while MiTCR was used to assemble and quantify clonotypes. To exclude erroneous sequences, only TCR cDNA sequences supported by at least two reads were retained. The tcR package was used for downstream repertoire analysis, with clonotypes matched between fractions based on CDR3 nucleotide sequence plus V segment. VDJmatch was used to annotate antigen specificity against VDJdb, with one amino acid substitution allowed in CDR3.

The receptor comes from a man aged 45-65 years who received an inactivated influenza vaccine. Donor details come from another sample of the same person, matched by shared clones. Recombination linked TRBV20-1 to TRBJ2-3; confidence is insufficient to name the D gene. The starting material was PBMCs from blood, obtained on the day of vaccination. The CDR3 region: CSISRRTDTQYF. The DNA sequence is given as TGCAGTATTAGCCGCCGCACAGATACGCAGTATTTT.